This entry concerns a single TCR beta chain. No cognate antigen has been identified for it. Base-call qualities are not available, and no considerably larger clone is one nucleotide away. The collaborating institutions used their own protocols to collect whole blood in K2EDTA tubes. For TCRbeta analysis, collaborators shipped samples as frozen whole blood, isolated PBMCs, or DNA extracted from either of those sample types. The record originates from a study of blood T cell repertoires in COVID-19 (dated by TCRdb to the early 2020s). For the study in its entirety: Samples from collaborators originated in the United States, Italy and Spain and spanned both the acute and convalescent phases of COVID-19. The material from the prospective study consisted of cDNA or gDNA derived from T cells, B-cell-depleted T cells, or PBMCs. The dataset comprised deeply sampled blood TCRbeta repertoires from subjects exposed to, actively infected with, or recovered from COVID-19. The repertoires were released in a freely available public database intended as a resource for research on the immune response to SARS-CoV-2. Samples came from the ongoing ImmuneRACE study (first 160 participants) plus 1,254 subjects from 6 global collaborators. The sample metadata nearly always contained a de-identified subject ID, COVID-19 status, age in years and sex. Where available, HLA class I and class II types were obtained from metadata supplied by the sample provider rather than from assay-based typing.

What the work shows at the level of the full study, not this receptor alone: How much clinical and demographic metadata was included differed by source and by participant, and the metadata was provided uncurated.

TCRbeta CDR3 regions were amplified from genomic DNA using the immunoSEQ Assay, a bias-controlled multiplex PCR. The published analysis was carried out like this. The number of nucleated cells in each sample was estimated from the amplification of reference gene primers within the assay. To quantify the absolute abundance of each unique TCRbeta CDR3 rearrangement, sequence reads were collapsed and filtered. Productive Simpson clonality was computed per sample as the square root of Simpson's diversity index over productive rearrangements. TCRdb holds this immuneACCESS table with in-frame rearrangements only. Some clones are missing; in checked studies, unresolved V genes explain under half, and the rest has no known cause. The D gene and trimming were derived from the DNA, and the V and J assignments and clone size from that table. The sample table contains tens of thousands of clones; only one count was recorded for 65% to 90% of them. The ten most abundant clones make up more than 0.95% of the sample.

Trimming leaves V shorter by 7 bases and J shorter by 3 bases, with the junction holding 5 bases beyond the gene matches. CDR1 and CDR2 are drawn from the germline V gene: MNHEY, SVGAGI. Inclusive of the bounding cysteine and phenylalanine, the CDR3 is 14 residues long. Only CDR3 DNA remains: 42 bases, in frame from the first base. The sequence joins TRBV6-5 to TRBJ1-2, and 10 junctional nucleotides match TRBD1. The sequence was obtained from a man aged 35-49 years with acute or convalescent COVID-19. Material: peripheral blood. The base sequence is TGTGCCAGCATCGGGACAGGGGCCTACTATGGCTACACCTTC. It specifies CASIGTGAYYGYTF.